The rows below give T cell receptor beta chains drawn from one sample of a study of cytomegalovirus exposure and HLA in healthy donors. Libraries were prepared by immunoSEQ multiplex PCR; TCRdb keeps only in-frame clonotypes and omits some of them. The repertoire consists of some 180,000 clones, with 9.5% occurring once and the leading ten covering 1% to 1.5%. Sequenced material: PBMCs. Every receptor here comes from a young woman in good health and CMV-seropositive. CDR3s include the opening cysteine and the closing phenylalanine or tryptophan. The D gene is left open where the match is weak.

D: TRBD2
V: TRBV7-6
CDR3: CASSPGVTSGLTGELFF

D: TRBD2
V: TRBV4-1
CDR3: CASSQDQTSGRPRYEQYF

D: TRBD2
V: TRBV4-1
CDR3: CASSQVRLRENNEQFF

D: .
V: TRBV12-5
CDR3: CASGGLLNQPQHF

D: .
V: TRBV9
CDR3: CASSGSGSSTDTQYF

D: TRBD1
V: TRBV5-1
CDR3: CASSFMGQGFDEQYF

D: .
V: TRBV7-2
CDR3: CASSLERGIASYEQYF

D: TRBD2
V: TRBV4-1
CDR3: CASSQRPTSGIIRDKNIQYF

D: .
V: TRBV19
CDR3: CASRRSSTDTQYF

D: .
V: TRBV4-1
CDR3: CASSQASSFGRGWETQYF

D: .
V: TRBV11-3
CDR3: CASSSEAARRNTGELFF